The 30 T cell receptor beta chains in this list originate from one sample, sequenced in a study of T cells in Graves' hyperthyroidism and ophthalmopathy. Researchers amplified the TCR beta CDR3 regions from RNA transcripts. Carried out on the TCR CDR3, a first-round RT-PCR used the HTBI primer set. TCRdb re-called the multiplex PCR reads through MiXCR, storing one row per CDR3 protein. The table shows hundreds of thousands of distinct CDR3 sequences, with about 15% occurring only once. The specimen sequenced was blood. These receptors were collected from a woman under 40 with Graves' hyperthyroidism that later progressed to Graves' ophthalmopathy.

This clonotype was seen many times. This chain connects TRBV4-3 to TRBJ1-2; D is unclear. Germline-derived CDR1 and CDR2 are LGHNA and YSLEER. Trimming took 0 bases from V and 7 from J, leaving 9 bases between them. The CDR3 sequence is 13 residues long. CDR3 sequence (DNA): TGCGCCAGCAGCCAAGATCGAGGGCTTGGCTACACCTTC. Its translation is CASSQDRGLGYTF.

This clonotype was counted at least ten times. CDR3 sequence: CASRRGSGANVLTF. Here the CDR3 DNA reads TGTGCCAGCAGAAGGGGTTCTGGGGCCAACGTCCTGACTTTC. This chain connects TRBV12-3 or TRBV12-4 to TRBJ2-6; D perhaps matches TRBD1 (5 bases). The CDR3 has 14 residues. The V end was cut by 6 bases, the J end by 1 base, with 7 bases between.

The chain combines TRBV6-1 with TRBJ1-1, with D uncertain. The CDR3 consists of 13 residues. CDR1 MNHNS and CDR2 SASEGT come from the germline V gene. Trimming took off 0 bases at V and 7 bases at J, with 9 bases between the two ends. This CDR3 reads CASSEAGRLEAFF. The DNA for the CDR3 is TGTGCCAGCAGTGAAGCAGGGCGGCTTGAAGCTTTCTTT.

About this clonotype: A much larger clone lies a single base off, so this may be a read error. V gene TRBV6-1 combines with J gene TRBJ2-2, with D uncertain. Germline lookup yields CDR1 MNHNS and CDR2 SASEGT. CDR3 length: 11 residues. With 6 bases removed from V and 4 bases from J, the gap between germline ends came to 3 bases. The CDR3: CASRVTGELFF. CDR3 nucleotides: TGTGCCAGCAGGGTCACCGGGGAGCTGTTTTTT.

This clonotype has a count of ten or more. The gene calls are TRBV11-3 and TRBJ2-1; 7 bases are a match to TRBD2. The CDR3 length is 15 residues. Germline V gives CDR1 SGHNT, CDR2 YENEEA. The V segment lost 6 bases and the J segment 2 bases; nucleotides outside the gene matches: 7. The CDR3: CASSSLAAPYNEQFF. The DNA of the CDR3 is TGTGCCAGCAGTTCCCTAGCGGCCCCCTACAATGAGCAGTTCTTC. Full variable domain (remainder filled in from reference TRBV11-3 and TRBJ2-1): EAGVVQSPRYKIIEKKQPVAFWCNPISGHNTLYWYLQNLGQGPELLIRYENEEAVDDSQLPKDRFSAERLKGVDSTLKIQPAELGDSAVYLCASSSLAAPYNEQFFGPGTRLTVL.

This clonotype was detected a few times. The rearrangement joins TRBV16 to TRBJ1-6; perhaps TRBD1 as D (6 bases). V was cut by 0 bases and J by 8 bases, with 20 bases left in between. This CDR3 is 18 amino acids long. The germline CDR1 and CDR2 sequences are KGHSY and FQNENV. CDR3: CASSQSLERGSEHSPLHF. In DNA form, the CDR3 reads TGTGCCAGCAGCCAATCGTTAGAAAGGGGGTCCGAACATTCACCCCTCCACTTT.

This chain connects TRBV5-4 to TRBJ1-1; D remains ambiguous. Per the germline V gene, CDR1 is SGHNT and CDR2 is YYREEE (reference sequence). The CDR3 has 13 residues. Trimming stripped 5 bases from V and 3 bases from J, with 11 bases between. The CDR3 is CASRRQADTEAFF. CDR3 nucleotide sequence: TGTGCCAGCAGGCGCCAGGCCGACACTGAAGCTTTCTTT. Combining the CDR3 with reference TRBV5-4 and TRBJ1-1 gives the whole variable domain ETGVTQSPTHLIKTRGQQVTLRCSSQSGHNTVSWYQQALGQGPQFIFQYYREEENGRGNFPPRFSGLQFPNYSSELNVNALELDDSALYLCASRRQADTEAFFGQGTRLTVV.

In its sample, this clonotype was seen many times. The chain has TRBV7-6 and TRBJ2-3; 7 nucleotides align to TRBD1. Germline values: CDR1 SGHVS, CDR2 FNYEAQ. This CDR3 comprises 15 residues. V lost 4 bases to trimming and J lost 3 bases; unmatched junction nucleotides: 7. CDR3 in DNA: TGTGCCAGCAGCTCCTCCGGGACAGAGACAGATACGCAGTATTTT. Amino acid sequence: CASSSSGTETDTQYF.

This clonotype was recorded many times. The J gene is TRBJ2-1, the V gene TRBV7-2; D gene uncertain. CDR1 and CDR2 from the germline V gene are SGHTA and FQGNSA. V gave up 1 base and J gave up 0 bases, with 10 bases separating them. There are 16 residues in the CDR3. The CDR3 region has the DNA TGTGCCAGCAGCTTAGTAGTAGAGATCTCCTACAATGAGCAGTTCTTC. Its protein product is CASSLVVEISYNEQFF.

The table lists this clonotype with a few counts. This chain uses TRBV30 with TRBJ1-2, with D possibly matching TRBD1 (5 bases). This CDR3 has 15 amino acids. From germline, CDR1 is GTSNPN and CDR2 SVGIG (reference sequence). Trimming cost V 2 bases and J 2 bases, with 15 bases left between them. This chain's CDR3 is CAWSPLQGPNYGYTF. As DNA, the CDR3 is TGTGCCTGGAGTCCCCTGCAGGGCCCAAACTATGGCTACACCTTC.

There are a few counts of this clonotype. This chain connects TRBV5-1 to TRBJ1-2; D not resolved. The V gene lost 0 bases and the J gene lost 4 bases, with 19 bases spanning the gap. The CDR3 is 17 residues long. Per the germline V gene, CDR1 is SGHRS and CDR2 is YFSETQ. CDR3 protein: CASSLGLKEGNTYGYTF. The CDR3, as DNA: TGCGCCAGCAGCTTGGGGCTAAAGGAGGGCAATACCTATGGCTACACCTTC.

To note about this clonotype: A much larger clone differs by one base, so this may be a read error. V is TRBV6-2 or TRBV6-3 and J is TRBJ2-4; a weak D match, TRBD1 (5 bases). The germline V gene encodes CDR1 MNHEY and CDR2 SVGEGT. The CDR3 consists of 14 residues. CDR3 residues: CAGSATPQGNIQYF. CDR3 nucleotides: TGTGCCGGCAGCGCCACCCCGCAGGGAAACATTCAGTACTTC.

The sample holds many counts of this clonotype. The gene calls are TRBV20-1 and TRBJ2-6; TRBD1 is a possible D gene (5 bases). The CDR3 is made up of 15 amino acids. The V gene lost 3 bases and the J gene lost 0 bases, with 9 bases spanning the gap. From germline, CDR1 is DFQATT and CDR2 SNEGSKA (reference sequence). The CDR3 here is CSASDSHSGANVLTF. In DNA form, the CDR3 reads TGCAGTGCTAGTGACAGCCACTCTGGGGCCAACGTCCTGACTTTC.

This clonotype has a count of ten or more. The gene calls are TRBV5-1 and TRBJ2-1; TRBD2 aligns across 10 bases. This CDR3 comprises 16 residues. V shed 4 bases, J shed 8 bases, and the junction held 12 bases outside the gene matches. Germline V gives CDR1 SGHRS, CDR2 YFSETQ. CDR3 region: CASSPYPGTSADEQFF. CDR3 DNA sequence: TGCGCCAGCAGCCCTTATCCCGGGACTAGCGCCGATGAGCAGTTCTTC.

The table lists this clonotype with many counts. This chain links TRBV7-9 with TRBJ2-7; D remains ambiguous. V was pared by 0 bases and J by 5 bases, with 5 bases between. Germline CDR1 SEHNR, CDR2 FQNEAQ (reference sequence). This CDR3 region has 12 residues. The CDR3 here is CASSLAQDEQYF. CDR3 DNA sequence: TGTGCCAGCAGCTTAGCCCAGGACGAGCAGTACTTC.

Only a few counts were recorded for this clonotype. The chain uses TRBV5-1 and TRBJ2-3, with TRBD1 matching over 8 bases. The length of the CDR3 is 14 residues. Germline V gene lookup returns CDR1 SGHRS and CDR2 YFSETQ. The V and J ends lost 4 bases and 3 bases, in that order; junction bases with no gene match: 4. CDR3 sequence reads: CASSTTGATDTQYF. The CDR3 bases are TGCGCCAGCAGCACGACAGGGGCGACAGATACGCAGTATTTT.

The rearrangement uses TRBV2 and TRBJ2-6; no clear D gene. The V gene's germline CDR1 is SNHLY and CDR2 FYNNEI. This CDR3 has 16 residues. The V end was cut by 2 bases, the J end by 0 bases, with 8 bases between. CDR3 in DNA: TGTGCCAGCAGTGAACGTCAATACTCTGGGGCCAACGTCCTGACTTTC. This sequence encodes CASSERQYSGANVLTF.

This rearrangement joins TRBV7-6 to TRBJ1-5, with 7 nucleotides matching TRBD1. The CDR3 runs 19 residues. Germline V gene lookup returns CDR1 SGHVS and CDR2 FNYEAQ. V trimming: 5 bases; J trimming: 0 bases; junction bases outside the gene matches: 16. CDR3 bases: TGTGCCAGCAGCCGCCCGGGACAGCATTTCCCATATAGCAATCAGCCCCAGCATTTT. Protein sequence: CASSRPGQHFPYSNQPQHF.

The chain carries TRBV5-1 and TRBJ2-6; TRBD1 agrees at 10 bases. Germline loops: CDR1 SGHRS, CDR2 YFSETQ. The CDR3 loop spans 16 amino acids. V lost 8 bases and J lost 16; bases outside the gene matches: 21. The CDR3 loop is CASSTGGASGANMLTF. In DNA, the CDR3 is TGCGCCAGTTCGACAGGGGGCGCGTCTGGGGCCAACATGCTGACTTTC.

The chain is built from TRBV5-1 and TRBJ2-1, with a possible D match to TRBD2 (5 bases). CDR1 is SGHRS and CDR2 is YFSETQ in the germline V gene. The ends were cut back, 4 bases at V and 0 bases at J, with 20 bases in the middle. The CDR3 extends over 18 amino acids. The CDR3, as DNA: TGCGCCAGCAGCATAGGGTGGACTGCTTGGAGCTCCTACAATGAGCAGTTCTTC. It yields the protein CASSIGWTAWSSYNEQFF. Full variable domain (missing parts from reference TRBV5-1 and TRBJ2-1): KAGVTQTPRYLIKTRGQQVTLSCSPISGHRSVSWYQQTPGQGLQFLFEYFSETQRNKGNFPGRFSGRQFSNSRSEMNVSTLELGDSALYLCASSIGWTAWSSYNEQFFGPGTRLTVL.

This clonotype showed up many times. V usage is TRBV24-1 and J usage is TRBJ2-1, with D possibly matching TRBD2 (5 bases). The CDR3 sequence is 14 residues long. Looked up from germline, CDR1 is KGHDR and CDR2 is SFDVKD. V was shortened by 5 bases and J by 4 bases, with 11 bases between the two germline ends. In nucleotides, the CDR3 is TGTGCCACCAGTGTCACCGGGATGTACAATGAGCAGTTCTTC. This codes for CATSVTGMYNEQFF.

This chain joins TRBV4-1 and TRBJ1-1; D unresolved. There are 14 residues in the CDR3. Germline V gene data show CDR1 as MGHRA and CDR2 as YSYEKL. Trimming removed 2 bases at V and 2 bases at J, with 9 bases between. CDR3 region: CASSQQIINTEAFF. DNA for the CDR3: TGCGCCAGCAGCCAACAGATAATTAACACTGAAGCTTTCTTT.

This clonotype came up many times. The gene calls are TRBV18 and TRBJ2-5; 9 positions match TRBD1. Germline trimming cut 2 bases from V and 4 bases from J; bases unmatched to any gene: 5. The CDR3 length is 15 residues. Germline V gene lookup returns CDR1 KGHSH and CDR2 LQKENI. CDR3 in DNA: TGTGCCAGCTCACCAGGACAGGGGAGCCGAGAGACCCAGTACTTC. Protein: CASSPGQGSRETQYF. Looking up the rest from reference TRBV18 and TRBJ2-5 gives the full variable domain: NAGVMQNPRHLVRRRGQEARLRCSPMKGHSHVYWYRQLPEEGLKFMVYLQKENIIDESGMPKERFSAEFPKEGPSILRIQQVVRGDSAAYFCASSPGQGSRETQYFGPGTRLLVL.

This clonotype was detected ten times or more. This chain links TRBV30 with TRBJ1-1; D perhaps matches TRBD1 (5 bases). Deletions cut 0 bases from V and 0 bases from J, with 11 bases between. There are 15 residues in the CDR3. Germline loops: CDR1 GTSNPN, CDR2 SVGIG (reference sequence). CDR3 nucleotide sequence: TGTGCCTGGAGTGTACTATCAGGGTTGAACACTGAAGCTTTCTTT. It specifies CAWSVLSGLNTEAFF.

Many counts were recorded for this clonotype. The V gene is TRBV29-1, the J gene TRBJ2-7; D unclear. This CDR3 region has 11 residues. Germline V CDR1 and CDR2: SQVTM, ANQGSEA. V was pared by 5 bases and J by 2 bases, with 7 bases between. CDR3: CSVSEAYEQYF. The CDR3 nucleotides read TGCAGCGTTTCAGAGGCCTACGAGCAGTACTTC.

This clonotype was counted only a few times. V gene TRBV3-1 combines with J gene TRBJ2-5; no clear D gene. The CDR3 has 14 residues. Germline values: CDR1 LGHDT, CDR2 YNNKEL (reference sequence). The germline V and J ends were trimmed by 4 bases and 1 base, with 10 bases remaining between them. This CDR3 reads CASSPGGRQETQYF. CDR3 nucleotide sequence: TGTGCCAGCAGCCCCGGCGGCCGCCAAGAGACCCAGTACTTC.

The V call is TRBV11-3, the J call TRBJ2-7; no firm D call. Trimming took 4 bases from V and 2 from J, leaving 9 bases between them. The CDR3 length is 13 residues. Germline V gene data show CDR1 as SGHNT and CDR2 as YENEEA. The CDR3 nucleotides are TGTGCCAGCAGCTATGCAGACACCTACGAGCAGTACTTC. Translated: CASSYADTYEQYF.

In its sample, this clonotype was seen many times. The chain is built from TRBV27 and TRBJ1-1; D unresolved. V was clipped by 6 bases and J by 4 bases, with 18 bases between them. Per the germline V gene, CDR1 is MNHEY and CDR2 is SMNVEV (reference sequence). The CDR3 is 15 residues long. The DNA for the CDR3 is TGTGCCAGCAGCCTTTCTCTGGGCCTAGGCACTGAAGCTTTCTTT. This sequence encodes CASSLSLGLGTEAFF.

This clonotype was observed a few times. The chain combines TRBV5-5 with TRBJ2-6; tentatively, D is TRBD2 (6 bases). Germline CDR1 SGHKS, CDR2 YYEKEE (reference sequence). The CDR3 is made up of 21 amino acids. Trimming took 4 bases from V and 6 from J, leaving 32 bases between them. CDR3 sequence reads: CASSPLGGPGFHDSPANVLTF. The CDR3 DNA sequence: TGTGCCAGCAGCCCACTAGGAGGGCCCGGCTTCCATGACTCCCCGGCCAACGTCCTGACTTTC.

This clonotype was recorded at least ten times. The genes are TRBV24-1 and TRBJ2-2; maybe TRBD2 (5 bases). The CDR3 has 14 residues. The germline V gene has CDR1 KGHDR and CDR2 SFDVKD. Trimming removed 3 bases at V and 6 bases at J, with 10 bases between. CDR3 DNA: TGTGCCACCAGTGATCCGAGGGCGGCCGGGGAGCTGTTTTTT. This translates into CATSDPRAAGELFF.